These 10 T cell receptor beta chains were sequenced from one sample in a study of control samples from healthy donors and cancer patients. The assay was immunoSEQ multiplex PCR, and TCRdb's table has in-frame clones only and misses some. The data contain some 64,000 clones, about nine tenths of them singletons. Source material: PBMCs. The receptors shown here come from a woman in her forties or fifties with colorectal cancer.

The genes are TRBV2 and TRBJ1-4; D may be TRBD1 (5 bases). This CDR3 region has 15 residues. Deletions cut 6 bases from V and 7 bases from J, with 18 bases between. Germline CDR1 and CDR2: SNHLY and FYNNEI. CDR3 region: CASSSGGTLGEKLFF. For the CDR3, the DNA is TGTGCCAGCAGCTCCGGGGGAACTTTGGGTGAAAAACTGTTTTTT.

The chain carries TRBV6-5 and TRBJ2-5, with 7 bases matching TRBD1. The CDR3 length is 14 residues. Germline CDR1 reads MNHEY; CDR2 reads SVGAGI. Unmatched junction bases numbered 8, after V lost 5 bases and J lost 5 bases. CDR3 sequence (DNA): TGTGCCAGCAGTAACAGGGGCCTACTCGAGACCCAGTACTTC. It specifies CASSNRGLLETQYF.

The chain recombines TRBV29-1 with TRBJ2-5; D possibly corresponds to TRBD1 (5 bases). CDR1 and CDR2 (germline): SQVTM, ANQGSEA. The length of the CDR3 is 14 residues. V lost 4 bases and J lost 2, with 14 bases in between. The CDR3 coding sequence is TGCAGCGTTGGTGCAGGGTGGCCTCAAGAGACCCAGTACTTC. Translation: CSVGAGWPQETQYF.

The chain has TRBV5-1 and TRBJ2-1; no clear D. The CDR3 runs to 15 residues. Germline V gives CDR1 SGHRS, CDR2 YFSETQ. V lost 2 bases and J 1 base, leaving 10 bases between the germline ends. CDR3 sequence (DNA): TGCGCCAGCAGCTTTCAAAGGTCGTCCTACAATGAGCAGTTCTTC. Translating gives CASSFQRSSYNEQFF.

The chain has TRBV28 and TRBJ2-7; TRBD2 matches at 12 bases. In germline, CDR1 is MDHEN, CDR2 SYDVKM. The ends lost 2 bases at V and 0 bases at J; junction bases unmatched: 5. The CDR3 totals 17 residues. CDR3 protein: CASSLGTSGRYSYEQYF. DNA for the CDR3: TGTGCCAGCAGTTTAGGGACTAGCGGGCGATACTCCTACGAGCAGTACTTC.

The chain couples TRBV9 to TRBJ2-5, with no clear D. Germline CDR1 and CDR2: SGDLS and YYNGEE. Trimming cost V 4 bases and J 5 bases, with 6 bases left between them. The CDR3 extends over 11 amino acids. CDR3 residues: CASSPQETQYF. The CDR3 bases are TGTGCCAGCAGCCCCCAGGAGACCCAGTACTTC.

The chain joins TRBV5-1 to TRBJ2-3; 9 bases match TRBD2. Trimming at V came to 4 bases and at J to 2 bases, leaving 8 bases not matched to a gene. Germline CDR1 and CDR2: SGHRS and YFSETQ. This CDR3 is built from 16 residues. The CDR3 protein is CASSDSSGVATDTQYF. The DNA for the CDR3 is TGCGCCAGCAGCGACTCTAGCGGGGTTGCCACAGATACGCAGTATTTT.

This clone occurred a few times. V and J are TRBV19 and TRBJ1-1, with a tentative D call TRBD1 (5 bases). Germline V gives CDR1 LNHDA, CDR2 SQIVND (reference sequence). There are 11 residues in the CDR3. Trimming took off 5 bases at V and 8 bases at J, with 9 bases between the two ends. The CDR3 DNA follows: TGTGCCAGTAGTCACAGGAGGGAAGCTTTCTTT. Its translation is CASSHRREAFF.

V and J are TRBV19 and TRBJ1-4; D is unclear. Germline-derived CDR1 and CDR2 are LNHDA and SQIVND (reference sequence). The CDR3 runs 14 residues. Trimming removed 2 bases from V and 5 bases from J, with 9 bases in between. The CDR3 coding sequence is TGTGCCAGTAGTATAATGGCACCGAATGAAAAACTGTTTTTT. It specifies CASSIMAPNEKLFF.

The V call is TRBV6-2 or TRBV6-3, the J call TRBJ2-1, with 9 nucleotides matching TRBD1. The CDR3 is 18 amino acids. After removal of 0 bases from V and 6 bases from J, the junction contained 12 bases not matched to a gene. In germline, CDR1 is MNHEY, CDR2 SVGEGT. In DNA, the CDR3 is TGTGCCAGCAGTTACTCCCAAGCGAGACAGGACAGGGGCAATGAGCAGTTCTTC. This encodes CASSYSQARQDRGNEQFF.